The 14 T cell receptor beta chains in this list originate from one sample, sequenced in a study of siplizumab effects on memory and regulatory T cells. Assay used: immunoSEQ multiplex PCR; TCRdb lists only in-frame clones, some missing. The sample has 75,000 to 100,000 clones; 90% to 95% are singletons. Sequenced sample: non-Treg CD4+ T cells sorted from blood. The origin of the receptors is a human donor in good health.

This clone is a singleton in its sample. This sequence joins TRBV7-9 and TRBJ1-1; D gene uncertain. CDR1 is SEHNR, CDR2 FQNEAQ, per germline (reference sequence). Trimming left V 2 bases short and J 1 base short, with 8 bases between. The CDR3 covers 14 residues. CDR3 nucleotide sequence: TGTGCCAGCAGCTTATCTGGGAAGAACACTGAAGCTTTCTTT. It encodes CASSLSGKNTEAFF.

The chain joins TRBV5-1 to TRBJ1-2, with 7 bases lining up with TRBD1. V dropped 4 bases and J dropped 6; count of bases not matched to a gene: 9. Per germline, CDR1 SGHRS and CDR2 YFSETQ. The CDR3 has 14 residues. CDR3 in amino acids: CASSTLTGADGYTF. CDR3 nucleotides: TGCGCCAGCAGCACCCTCACAGGGGCGGATGGCTACACCTTC.

V usage is TRBV29-1 and J usage is TRBJ1-1; D is unclear. CDR1 is SQVTM, CDR2 ANQGSEA, per germline. V was cut by 1 base and J by 1 base, with 1 base left in between. CDR3 length equals 11 residues. The DNA of the CDR3 is TGCAGCGTTGAAGGGAACACTGAAGCTTTCTTT. Translated, it gives CSVEGNTEAFF.

The chain uses TRBV18 and TRBJ1-3; D may be TRBD1 (6 bases). V lost 1 base, J lost 6 bases, and 13 bases lay in between. There are 15 residues in the CDR3. Germline CDR1 reads KGHSH; CDR2 reads LQKENI. The CDR3 is CASSPRLQGTNTIYF. In nucleotides, the CDR3 is TGTGCCAGCTCACCACGTTTACAGGGTACAAACACCATATATTTT.

The chain uses TRBV28 and TRBJ2-2; a possible D gene is TRBD2 (6 bases). Trimming removed 5 bases from V and 4 bases from J, with 11 bases in between. CDR3 length: 14 residues. CDR1 is MDHEN, CDR2 SYDVKM, per germline. The CDR3 nucleotides read TGTGCCAGCAGTAAGGGACTCCCCACCGGGGAGCTGTTTTTT. Amino acid sequence: CASSKGLPTGELFF. The variable domain in full, completed from reference TRBV28 and TRBJ2-2, reads DVKVTQSSRYLVKRTGEKVFLECVQDMDHENMFWYRQDPGLGLRLIYFSYDVKMKEKGDIPEGYSVSREKKERFSLILESASTNQTSMYLCASSKGLPTGELFFGEGSRLTVL.

This chain connects TRBV7-9 to TRBJ1-2; D gene unclear. V was shortened by 2 bases and J by 4 bases, with 8 bases between the two germline ends. Germline assignment: CDR1 SEHNR and CDR2 FQNEAQ (reference sequence). The CDR3 contains 13 residues. Here the CDR3 DNA reads TGTGCCAGCAGCTTAAAGGCGGGCTATGGCTACACCTTC. Translating it yields CASSLKAGYGYTF. The complete variable domain, with remaining parts taken from reference TRBV7-9 and TRBJ1-2, reads DTGVSQNPRHKITKRGQNVTFRCDPISEHNRLYWYRQTLGQGPEFLTYFQNEAQLEKSRLLSDRFSAERPKGSFSTLEIQRTEQGDSAMYLCASSLKAGYGYTFGSGTRLTVV.

The gene calls are TRBV29-1 and TRBJ1-5, with unresolved D. The CDR3 loop spans 12 amino acids. From germline, CDR1 is SQVTM and CDR2 ANQGSEA. Trimming shortened V by 4 bases and J by 3 bases, and 7 bases separated the two germline ends. CDR3 amino acids: CSVGAFNQPQHF. CDR3 coding DNA: TGCAGCGTTGGGGCCTTCAATCAGCCCCAGCATTTT.

The chain is built from TRBV20-1 and TRBJ1-2; D unclear. This CDR3 has 11 amino acids. Germline CDR1 DFQATT, CDR2 SNEGSKA (reference sequence). V was cut by 1 base and J by 8 bases, with 8 bases left in between. The CDR3 protein is CSARGTLGYTF. The CDR3 region has the DNA TGCAGTGCTAGAGGCACTTTGGGCTACACCTTC.

The CDR3: CASSNNLITRDRGPSSYNEQFF. The CDR3 DNA sequence: TGTGCCAGCAGCAACAACTTGATCACCCGGGACAGGGGGCCAAGCTCCTACAATGAGCAGTTCTTC. The chain employs TRBV21-1 and TRBJ2-1; the table's D call TRBD1 went unverified against the DNA. TRBV21-1 is assigned pseudogene status. The CDR3 spans 22 residues.

The CDR3 loop reads CASRSWGFTEAFF. The CDR3 nucleotides are TGTGCCAGCCGCTCCTGGGGGTTCACTGAAGCTTTCTTT. The chain uses TRBV11-2 and TRBJ1-1; maybe TRBD1 (5 bases). The CDR3 totals 13 residues. The V and J ends lost 8 bases and 4 bases respectively, with 14 bases between them. Germline V gene data show CDR1 as SGHAT and CDR2 as FQNNGV.

The CDR3 protein is CASSQEGLSTDTQYF. The CDR3 bases are TGCGCCAGCAGCCAAGAGGGGCTGAGCACAGATACGCAGTATTTT. The J gene is TRBJ2-3, the V gene TRBV4-3, with D maybe TRBD1 (5 bases). This CDR3 is built from 15 residues. Germline V gene sequence: CDR1 LGHNA, CDR2 YSLEER. V was shortened by 0 bases and J by 0 bases, with 7 bases between the two germline ends.

The rearrangement links TRBV29-1 to TRBJ1-2; 9 bases map to TRBD1. The germline gives CDR1 SQVTM, CDR2 ANQGSEA. The CDR3 has 14 residues. Unmatched junction bases numbered 12, after V lost 6 bases and J lost 7 bases. CDR3 nucleotides: TGCAGCGTGCCACCCCGGGACAGGGAGGTTGGCTACACCTTC. Its translation: CSVPPRDREVGYTF.

The CDR3 loop reads CASSQGGLVGFYTQYF. The CDR3 coding sequence is TGCGCCAGCAGCCAAGGGGGACTGGTCGGTTTTTATACGCAGTATTTT. The chain has TRBV4-1 and TRBJ2-3, with D perhaps matching TRBD2 (6 bases). The CDR3 covers 16 residues. Germline values: CDR1 MGHRA, CDR2 YSYEKL. V gave up 1 base and J gave up 7 bases, with 18 bases separating them.

The genes are TRBV27 and TRBJ2-1, with 7 bases aligning to TRBD1. The V segment lost 6 bases and the J segment 9 bases; nucleotides outside the gene matches: 8. The CDR3 is made up of 13 amino acids. Germline V gene sequence: CDR1 MNHEY, CDR2 SMNVEV (reference sequence). The CDR3 DNA reads as TGTGCCAGCAGCGTACAGGGGCGCCCTGAGCAGTTCTTC. Translating gives CASSVQGRPEQFF.